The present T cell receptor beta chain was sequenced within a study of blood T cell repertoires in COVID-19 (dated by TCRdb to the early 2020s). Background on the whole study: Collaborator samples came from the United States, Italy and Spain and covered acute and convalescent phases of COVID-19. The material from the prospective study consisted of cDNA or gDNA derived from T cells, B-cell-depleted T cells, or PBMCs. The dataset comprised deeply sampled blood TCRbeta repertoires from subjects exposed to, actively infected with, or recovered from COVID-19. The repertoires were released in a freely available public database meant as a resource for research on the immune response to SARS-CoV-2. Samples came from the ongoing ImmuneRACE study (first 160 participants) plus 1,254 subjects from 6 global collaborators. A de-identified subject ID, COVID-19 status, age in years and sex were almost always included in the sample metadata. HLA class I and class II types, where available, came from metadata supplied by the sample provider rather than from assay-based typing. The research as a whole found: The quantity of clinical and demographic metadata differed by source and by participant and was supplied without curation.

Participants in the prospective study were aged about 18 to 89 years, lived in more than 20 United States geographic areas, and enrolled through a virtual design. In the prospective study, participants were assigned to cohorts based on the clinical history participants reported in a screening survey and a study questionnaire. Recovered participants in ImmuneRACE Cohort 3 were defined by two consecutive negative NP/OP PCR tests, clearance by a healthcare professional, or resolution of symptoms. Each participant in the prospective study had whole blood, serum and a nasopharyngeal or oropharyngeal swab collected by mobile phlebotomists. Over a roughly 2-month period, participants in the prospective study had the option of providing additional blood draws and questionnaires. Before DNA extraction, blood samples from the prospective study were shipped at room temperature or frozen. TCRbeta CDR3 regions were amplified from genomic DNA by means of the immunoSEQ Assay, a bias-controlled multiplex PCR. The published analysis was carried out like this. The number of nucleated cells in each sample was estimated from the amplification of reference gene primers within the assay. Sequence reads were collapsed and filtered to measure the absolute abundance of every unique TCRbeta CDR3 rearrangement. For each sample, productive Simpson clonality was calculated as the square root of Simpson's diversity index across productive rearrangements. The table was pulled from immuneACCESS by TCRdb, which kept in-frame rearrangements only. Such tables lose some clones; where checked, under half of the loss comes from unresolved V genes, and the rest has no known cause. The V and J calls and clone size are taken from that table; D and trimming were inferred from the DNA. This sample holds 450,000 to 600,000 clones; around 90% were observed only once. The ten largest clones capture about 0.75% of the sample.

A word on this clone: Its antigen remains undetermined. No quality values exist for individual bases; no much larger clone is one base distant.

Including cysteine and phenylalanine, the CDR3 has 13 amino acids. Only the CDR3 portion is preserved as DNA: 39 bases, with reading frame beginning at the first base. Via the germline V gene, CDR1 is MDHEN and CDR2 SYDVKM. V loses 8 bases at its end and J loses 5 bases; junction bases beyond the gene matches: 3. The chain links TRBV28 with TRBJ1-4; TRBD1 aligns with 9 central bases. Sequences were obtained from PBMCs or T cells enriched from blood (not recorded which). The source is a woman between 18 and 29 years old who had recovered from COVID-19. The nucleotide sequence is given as TGTGCCAGCCTAACAGGGGGCAATGAAAAACTGTTTTTT. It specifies CASLTGGNEKLFF.